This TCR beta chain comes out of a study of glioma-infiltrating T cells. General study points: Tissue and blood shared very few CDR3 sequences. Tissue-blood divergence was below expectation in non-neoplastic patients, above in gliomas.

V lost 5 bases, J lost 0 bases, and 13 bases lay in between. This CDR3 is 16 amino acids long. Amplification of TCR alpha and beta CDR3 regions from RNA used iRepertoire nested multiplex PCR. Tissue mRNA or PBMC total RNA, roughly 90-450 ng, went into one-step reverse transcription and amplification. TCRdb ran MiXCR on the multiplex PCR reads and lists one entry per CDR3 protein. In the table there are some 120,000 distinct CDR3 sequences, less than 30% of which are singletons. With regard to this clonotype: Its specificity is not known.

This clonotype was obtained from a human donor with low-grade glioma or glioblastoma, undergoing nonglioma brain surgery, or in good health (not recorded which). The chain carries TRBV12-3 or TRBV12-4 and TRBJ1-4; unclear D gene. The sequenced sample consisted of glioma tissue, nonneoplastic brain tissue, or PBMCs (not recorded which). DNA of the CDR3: TGTGCCAGCAGTCCCCCGGACGGTGCAACTAATGAAAAACTGTTTTTT. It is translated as CASSPPDGATNEKLFF.